These 23 T cell receptor beta chains were sequenced from one sample in a study of blood T cells in healthy people across ages. Then a second PCR, running roughly 7 to 11 cycles, was carried out with a sample-barcoded 5' primer and a J-beta primer mix. TCRdb reprocessed the 5' RACE reads via MiXCR and lists one record per CDR3 protein. The table records around 1.1 million distinct CDR3 sequences, 35% to 45% of them present only once. Sequencing input: blood. These receptors came from a young man in good health.

Comments on this clonotype: This may come from a read error, since a much larger clone is one base off. This CDR3 is CAGSLGQHYGYTF. The CDR3 nucleotides read TGTGCCGGCAGTCTCGGACAGCACTATGGCTACACCTTC. The chain recombines TRBV27 with TRBJ1-2; possible D gene TRBD1, 6 bases. The CDR3 consists of 13 residues. Germline V gene data show CDR1 as MNHEY and CDR2 as SMNVEV (reference sequence).

This clonotype has only a few counts. The chain uses TRBV12-3 or TRBV12-4 and TRBJ1-2; D perhaps matches TRBD1 (5 bases). There are 15 residues in the CDR3. V lost 6 bases, J lost 4 bases, and 18 bases lay in between. The CDR3 region has the DNA TGTGCCAGCAGCGAAACAGGAGGCAGCCCCTATGGCTACACCTTC. It yields the protein CASSETGGSPYGYTF.

This clonotype has only a few counts. The junction departs from the called germline gene at one end, perhaps through a read error. The rearrangement links TRBV4-3 to TRBJ1-1, with 8 bases lining up with TRBD1. The CDR3 has 15 residues. Germline assignment: CDR1 LGHNA and CDR2 YSLEER. For the CDR3, the DNA is TGCGCCAGTAGCCCCGGACCGGGACAGGTATTTGAAGCTTTCTTT. It specifies CASSPGPGQVFEAFF.

J is TRBJ2-1 and V is TRBV2, with 7 nucleotides matching TRBD2. CDR1 is SNHLY and CDR2 is FYNNEI in the germline V gene. J gave up 6 bases and V 2 bases, and 13 bases lay outside the gene matches. CDR3 length: 17 amino acids. The CDR3 protein is CASSEYLLAFPGNEQFF. Written as DNA, the CDR3 is TGTGCCAGCAGTGAATACCTACTAGCGTTCCCTGGCAATGAGCAGTTCTTC.

CDR3 sequence: CASMYGSNDSPLHF. CDR3 nucleotides: TGCGCCAGCATGTACGGGAGCAACGATTCACCCCTCCACTTT. V and J are TRBV5-1 and TRBJ1-6; no clear D gene. Per the germline V gene, CDR1 is SGHRS and CDR2 is YFSETQ. With 6 bases removed from V and 8 bases from J, the gap between germline ends came to 15 bases. The CDR3 loop spans 14 amino acids.

In its sample, this clonotype was seen many times. The chain joins TRBV20-1 to TRBJ2-3; TRBD2 agrees at 11 bases. Germline V gene data show CDR1 as DFQATT and CDR2 as SNEGSKA (reference sequence). This CDR3 has 15 amino acids. V lost 6 bases and J lost 2; bases outside the gene matches: 7. The CDR3 loop is CSAQGTSGPTDTQYF. The CDR3 nucleotides are TGCAGTGCACAAGGGACTAGCGGACCCACAGATACGCAGTATTTT.

This clonotype was observed a handful of times. This chain connects TRBV20-1 to TRBJ1-6; D is undetermined. The ends were cut back, 3 bases at V and 14 bases at J, with 20 bases in the middle. The germline gives CDR1 DFQATT, CDR2 SNEGSKA (reference sequence). CDR3 size: 14 residues. The CDR3: CSARRQVINSALHF. The CDR3, as DNA: TGCAGTGCTAGGAGGCAGGTGATAAATTCGGCCCTCCACTTT.

The rearrangement uses TRBV6-2 or TRBV6-3 and TRBJ1-1; D unresolved. The germline gives CDR1 MNHEY, CDR2 SVGEGT. This CDR3 is 11 amino acids long. V gave up 2 bases and J gave up 9 bases, with 7 bases separating them. CDR3 sequence (DNA): TGTGCCAGCAGTTACGGACGGCAAGCTTTCTTT. Protein sequence: CASSYGRQAFF.

This clonotype was counted only a few times. The J gene is TRBJ2-1, the V gene TRBV9; TRBD1 might be the D (5 bases). This CDR3 spans 17 amino acids. Trimming removed 0 bases at V and 9 bases at J, with 22 bases between. Germline assignment: CDR1 SGDLS and CDR2 YYNGEE. The DNA for the CDR3 is TGTGCCAGCAGCGTAGTGGACACGATCCCTTTCACGGGTGAGCAGTTCTTC. Protein sequence: CASSVVDTIPFTGEQFF.

This clonotype has more than one count but fewer than ten. The chain is built from TRBV4-1 and TRBJ2-1, with D hard to call. The V and J ends lost 1 base and 1 base respectively, with 8 bases between them. Germline assignment: CDR1 MGHRA and CDR2 YSYEKL. The CDR3 is 15 amino acids. The CDR3 loop is CASSQGAVSYNEQFF. Written as DNA, the CDR3 is TGCGCCAGCAGCCAAGGGGCTGTTTCCTACAATGAGCAGTTCTTC.

CDR3 residues: CASSCPAQRGSSYEQYF. CDR3 nucleotide sequence: TGTGCCAGCAGTTGCCCCGCCCAGAGGGGAAGCTCCTACGAGCAGTACTTC. V is TRBV6-6 and J is TRBJ2-7; D possibly uses TRBD1 or TRBD2 (5 bases each). The length of the CDR3 is 17 residues. Per the germline V gene, CDR1 is MNHNY and CDR2 is SVGAGI (reference sequence). The V end lost 4 bases, the J end lost 0 bases, and 19 bases lay between the germline ends.

CDR3 DNA: TGTGCCAGCAGCCCAAGATCTCGGGGACACCAAGAGACCCAGTACTTC. As protein: CASSPRSRGHQETQYF. The rearrangement links TRBV3-1 to TRBJ2-5; D tentatively reads TRBD1 or TRBD2 (5 bases each). CDR1 LGHDT and CDR2 YNNKEL come from the germline V gene (reference sequence). This CDR3 spans 16 amino acids. With 4 bases removed from V and 0 bases from J, the gap between germline ends came to 15 bases.

The CDR3 DNA reads as TGTGCCAGCAGCTCCACCCAGGTGAACACTGAAGCTTTCTTT. This encodes CASSSTQVNTEAFF. The chain uses TRBV7-9 and TRBJ1-1; D remains unclear. In germline, CDR1 is SEHNR, CDR2 FQNEAQ (reference sequence). The CDR3 runs 14 residues. The V end was cut by 4 bases, the J end by 0 bases, with 9 bases between. Complete variable domain (other parts from reference TRBV7-9 and TRBJ1-1): DTGVSQNPRHKITKRGQNVTFRCDPISEHNRLYWYRQTLGQGPEFLTYFQNEAQLEKSRLLSDRFSAERPKGSFSTLEIQRTEQGDSAMYLCASSSTQVNTEAFFGQGTRLTVV.

CDR3 sequence reads: CACQTSPNTGELFF. The CDR3 DNA follows: TGTGCCTGCCAGACCAGCCCGAACACCGGGGAGCTGTTTTTT. V is TRBV30 and J is TRBJ2-2, with D unresolved. Between the trimmed V and J ends, which lost 6 bases and 0 bases, there was a span of 11 bases. The CDR3 contains 14 residues. Germline V gene data show CDR1 as GTSNPN and CDR2 as SVGIG (reference sequence).

Only a few counts were recorded for this clonotype. V usage is TRBV7-9 and J usage is TRBJ1-2; no firm D call. Germline V gene data show CDR1 as SEHNR and CDR2 as FQNEAQ (reference sequence). The CDR3 sequence is 16 residues long. Trimming pared 5 bases from V and 0 bases from J, leaving 16 bases between. The CDR3 DNA sequence: TGTGCCAGCAGCCTAGGTCTGGGGAACACTAACTATGGCTACACCTTC. Protein: CASSLGLGNTNYGYTF.

For this clonotype: The junction differs from germline at one of its ends, possibly a read error. The chain uses TRBV7-2 and TRBJ1-1; D perhaps matches TRBD1 (5 bases). Germline CDR1 SGHTA, CDR2 FQGNSA. This CDR3 comprises 15 residues. The CDR3 region is CASSSPGLPDTEAFF. CDR3 in DNA: TGTGCCAGCAGCTCACCCGGACTTCCGGACACTGAGGCTTTCTTT.

The CDR3 nucleotides read TGCAGTGCTAGCTCCCCCTACGAGCAGTACTTC. This sequence encodes CSASSPYEQYF. The chain recombines TRBV20-1 with TRBJ2-7; D call uncertain. From germline, CDR1 is DFQATT and CDR2 SNEGSKA (reference sequence). CDR3 length: 11 amino acids. The ends were cut back, 3 bases at V and 2 bases at J, with 5 bases in the middle.

The CDR3 region has the DNA TGTGCCAGCAACCCGGGACACACGAACACTGAAGCTTTCTTT. Translation gives CASNPGHTNTEAFF. The J gene is TRBJ1-1, the V gene TRBV6-2 or TRBV6-3; D is perhaps TRBD1 (6 bases). Germline V gives CDR1 MNHEY, CDR2 SVGEGT. Trimming took 7 bases from V and 1 from J, leaving 13 bases between them. The CDR3 is 14 residues long.

This clonotype has a handful of counts. This rearrangement joins TRBV14 to TRBJ2-1, with 7 bases aligning to TRBD1. J gave up 13 bases and V 0 bases, and 15 bases lay outside the gene matches. The CDR3 is 16 residues long. Germline V lookup: CDR1 SGHDN, CDR2 FVKESK. CDR3 DNA sequence: TGTGCCAGCAGCCAAGATAGAGGACAGGTTGCGGAGACCCAGTTCTTC. Its protein product is CASSQDRGQVAETQFF.

This clonotype was seen a handful of times. This rearrangement joins TRBV27 to TRBJ2-1, with 7 nucleotides matching TRBD1. Germline assignment: CDR1 MNHEY and CDR2 SMNVEV (reference sequence). The CDR3 sequence is 13 residues long. The V gene end was trimmed by 3 bases and the J gene end by 13 bases; junction bases not matched to a gene: 9. CDR3 bases: TGTGCCAGCAGTTTTAGGGGACAGCCTTCCCAGTTCTTC. Translating it yields CASSFRGQPSQFF.

This chain connects TRBV12-3 or TRBV12-4 to TRBJ2-1, with 7 bases matching TRBD2. The CDR3 runs 14 residues. V trimming: 3 bases; J trimming: 7 bases; junction bases outside the gene matches: 6. The CDR3, as DNA: TGTGCCAGCAGTTTCGGGACTACCATAAATGAGCAGTTCTTC. Translation gives CASSFGTTINEQFF.

The chain recombines TRBV6-2 or TRBV6-3 with TRBJ2-7; D uncertain. In germline, CDR1 is MNHEY, CDR2 SVGEGT. The V gene lost 1 base and the J gene lost 0 bases, with 4 bases spanning the gap. The CDR3 is 13 residues long. CDR3 in amino acids: CASSYLGSYEQYF. DNA of the CDR3: TGTGCCAGCAGTTACTTAGGCTCCTACGAGCAGTACTTC.

The V call is TRBV5-1, the J call TRBJ2-3, with TRBD1 as a possible D gene (6 bases). In germline, CDR1 is SGHRS, CDR2 YFSETQ. Trimming pared 1 base from V and 5 bases from J, leaving 17 bases between. The CDR3 loop spans 16 amino acids. The CDR3 region has the DNA TGCGCCAGCAGCTTGCAGGGGTCACCCGTTGGAGATACGCAGTATTTT. Amino acid sequence: CASSLQGSPVGDTQYF.